The sequence of this T cell receptor (beta chain) was determined in a study of T cell repertoires in cytomegalovirus infection. Study-level background: CMV infection and matching HLA type were both indicated by public TCR beta signatures. Study results and limitations: In two of eight donors, the top clonotype was HLA-C-restricted CMV-specific. CMV carriers with the relevant HLA were identified by cumulative public TCR beta family frequency.

TCRdb reprocessed the reads via MiXCR and lists one record per CDR3 protein. Here the sample spans 45,000 to 75,000 distinct CDR3 sequences, 33% being singletons. CDR1 and CDR2 (germline): SGHTA, FQGNSA. Trimming removed 5 bases at V and 5 bases at J, with 15 bases between. The CDR3 is made up of 15 amino acids. This clonotype was counted ten times or more. Its specificity is not known. This sequence joins TRBV7-2 and TRBJ2-2; TRBD2 might be the D (6 bases). This TCR derives from a human donor in good health (CMV status not recorded). Some clones in this sample may be carry-over from other donors' samples. Material for sequencing was PBMCs, sequenced either directly or after in vitro stimulation (not recorded which). The CDR3 sequence: CASSKTSSGTGELFF. CDR3 DNA sequence: TGTGCCAGCAGCAAGACTAGTAGTGGAACCGGGGAGCTGTTTTTT.